This record concerns one T cell receptor beta chain sequence. Its target is unknown. One entry per CDR3 protein results from TCRdb running MiXCR on the reads. The sample has around 900,000 distinct CDR3 sequences, around 30% seen once. The entry originates in a study of T cell repertoires in cytomegalovirus infection. About the research overall: It was recently identified HLA-C-restricted and well-studied HLA-B-restricted CMV epitopes that the study used. CMV infection plus the matching HLA type was flagged by public TCR beta signatures.

Study results and limitations: It was HLA-C-restricted CMV-specific TCR beta clonotypes that dominated the response ex vivo. Carriers of CMV and the relevant HLA type were discriminated by public TCR beta frequency.

The CDR3 has 16 residues. With 0 bases removed from V and 0 bases from J, the gap between germline ends came to 9 bases. The germline V gene encodes CDR1 LGHNA and CDR2 YSLEER. The clonotype originates from a human donor in good health (CMV status not recorded). Some clones in this sample may be carry-over from other donors' samples. The sample was cultured CD8+ T cells from PBMCs, taken from culture after CMV antigen stimulation. V usage is TRBV4-3 and J usage is TRBJ1-5; D possibly corresponds to TRBD1 (5 bases). The CDR3 bases are TGCGCCAGCAGCCAAGATTCAGGGTATAGCAATCAGCCCCAGCATTTT. Amino acid sequence: CASSQDSGYSNQPQHF.